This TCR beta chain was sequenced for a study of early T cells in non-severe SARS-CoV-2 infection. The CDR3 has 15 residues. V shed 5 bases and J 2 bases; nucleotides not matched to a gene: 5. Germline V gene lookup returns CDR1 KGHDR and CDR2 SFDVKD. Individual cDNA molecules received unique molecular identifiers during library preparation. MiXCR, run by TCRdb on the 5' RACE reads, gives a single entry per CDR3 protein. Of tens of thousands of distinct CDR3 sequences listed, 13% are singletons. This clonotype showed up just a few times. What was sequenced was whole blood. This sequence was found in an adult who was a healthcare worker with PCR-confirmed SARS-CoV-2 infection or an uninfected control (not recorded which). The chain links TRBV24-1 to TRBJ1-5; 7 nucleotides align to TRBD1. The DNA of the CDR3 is TGTGCCACCAGTGCAGGACAGGCTGGCAATCAGCCCCAGCATTTT. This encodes CATSAGQAGNQPQHF.